The 31 T cell receptor beta chains below were found in one sample sequenced in a study of blood T cell repertoires in COVID-19. The protocol was immunoSEQ multiplex PCR, while the TCRdb copy is restricted to in-frame clones and leaves out a portion. The sample has 400,000 or so clones, roughly 90% seen once. Sequencing was performed on PBMCs or T cells enriched from blood (not recorded which). Every receptor here comes from a woman in her 40s with acute COVID-19.

The rearrangement uses TRBV21-1 and TRBJ1-6. TRBV21-1 is a pseudogene segment. The CDR3 consists of 13 residues. The CDR3 DNA reads TGTGCCAGCAGCAGGGGAGGTGGTTCACCCCTCCACTTT. The encoded protein is CASSRGGGSPLHF.

V and J are TRBV29-1 and TRBJ1-1; no reliable D call. Trimming took off 6 bases at V and 4 bases at J, with 12 bases between the two ends. Germline V gene lookup returns CDR1 SQVTM and CDR2 ANQGSEA. The CDR3 contains 12 residues. The CDR3 sequence: CSVRGWVTEAFF. The CDR3 DNA reads as TGCAGCGTGCGGGGATGGGTCACTGAAGCTTTCTTT. The full variable domain, in which reference TRBV29-1 and TRBJ1-1 provide the parts outside the CDR3, is SAVISQKPSRDICQRGTSLTIQCQVDSQVTMMFWYRQQPGQSLTLIATANQGSEATYESGFVIDKFPISRPNLTFSTLTVSNMSPEDSSIYLCSVRGWVTEAFFGQGTRLTVV.

The chain combines TRBV5-4 with TRBJ2-5; possibly TRBD2 for D (5 bases). V dropped 5 bases and J dropped 1 base, with 9 bases sitting between them. Germline loops: CDR1 SGHNT, CDR2 YYREEE (reference sequence). This CDR3 contains 13 residues. The CDR3 DNA reads TGTGCCAGCAGATCCGGGATCCAAGAGACCCAGTACTTC. It translates to CASRSGIQETQYF.

The chain recombines TRBV7-6 with TRBJ2-4; weak D call: TRBD1 (6 bases). V lost 0 bases, J lost 4 bases, and 10 bases lay in between. Germline V CDR1 and CDR2: SGHVS, FNYEAQ. There are 15 residues in the CDR3. The CDR3 loop is CASSLARDTKNIQYF. In DNA, the CDR3 is TGTGCCAGCAGCTTAGCTCGGGACACTAAAAACATTCAGTACTTC.

This clone appeared many times. The identical CDR3 is also encoded by other nucleotide sequences in the sample. The CDR3 region has the DNA TGTGCCAGCAGTTTAGGGGCTTCCTACGAGCAGTACTTC. This encodes CASSLGASYEQYF. The chain combines TRBV12-3 or TRBV12-4 with TRBJ2-7, with D unclear. V was trimmed by 1 base and J by 1 base, leaving 5 bases between them. The CDR3 has 13 residues.

The V gene is TRBV7-9, the J gene TRBJ2-3; 8 bases line up with TRBD2. The CDR3 runs to 14 residues. The V gene's germline CDR1 is SEHNR and CDR2 FQNEAQ (reference sequence). V lost 3 bases, J lost 7 bases, and 6 bases stayed unmatched. CDR3 DNA sequence: TGTGCCAGCAGCTTTAGCGGGGAAATGAATACGCAGTATTTT. Encoded protein: CASSFSGEMNTQYF.

This clone was counted a single time. V usage is TRBV27 and J usage is TRBJ1-6; the D gene is possibly TRBD1 (6 bases). Germline lookup yields CDR1 MNHEY and CDR2 SMNVEV (reference sequence). The length of the CDR3 is 13 residues. V was cut by 5 bases and J by 5 bases, with 7 bases left in between. The CDR3 loop is CASSGQNNSPLHF. The CDR3 DNA reads as TGTGCCAGCAGTGGACAGAATAATTCACCCCTCCACTTT.

This clone was counted once. The gene calls are TRBV2 and TRBJ2-7; 11 bases map to TRBD1. Germline CDR1 reads SNHLY; CDR2 reads FYNNEI. The CDR3 runs to 14 residues. V shed 10 bases and J 5 bases; nucleotides not matched to a gene: 10. DNA for the CDR3: TGTGCCAAGGAGCCCCGGGACAGGGGGAACGAGCAGTACTTC. Translating gives CAKEPRDRGNEQYF.

The genes are TRBV10-1 and TRBJ2-2; TRBD1 aligns across 7 bases. Germline values: CDR1 WNHNN, CDR2 SYGVQD (reference sequence). This CDR3 comprises 16 residues. The V gene end was trimmed by 5 bases and the J gene end by 3 bases; junction bases not matched to a gene: 9. This CDR3 reads CASSPATGQDTGELFF. As DNA, the CDR3 is TGCGCCAGCAGTCCAGCTACCGGACAGGACACCGGGGAGCTGTTTTTT.

The chain combines TRBV2 with TRBJ1-5, with D possibly TRBD1 on 6 matching bases. The V end was cut by 7 bases, the J end by 4 bases, with 17 bases between. Germline V gene lookup returns CDR1 SNHLY and CDR2 FYNNEI. The CDR3 totals 15 residues. CDR3 sequence (DNA): TGTGCCAGCAAACTGGAACAGGGAATTAATCAGCCCCAGCATTTT. Its translation is CASKLEQGINQPQHF.

This clone was seen a few times. The V gene is TRBV2, the J gene TRBJ1-2, with TRBD1 matching over 8 bases. This CDR3 contains 14 residues. With V trimmed by 1 base and J by 8 bases, 6 bases remained unmatched. Per the germline V gene, CDR1 is SNHLY and CDR2 is FYNNEI. The CDR3 loop reads CASSEVSGGVGYTF. CDR3 coding DNA: TGTGCCAGCAGTGAAGTGTCAGGGGGCGTCGGCTACACCTTC.

This clone occurred once. The genes are TRBV15 and TRBJ2-5; D remains ambiguous. The V gene lost 7 bases and the J gene lost 0 bases, with 9 bases spanning the gap. Germline CDR1 LNHNV, CDR2 YYDKDF (reference sequence). The CDR3 extends over 13 amino acids. The CDR3 protein is CATMRRYQETQYF. The CDR3 nucleotides read TGTGCCACCATGCGCCGGTACCAAGAGACCCAGTACTTC. The full variable domain, with the rest looked up from reference TRBV15 and TRBJ2-5, is DAMVIQNPRYQVTQFGKPVTLSCSQTLNHNVMYWYQQKSSQAPKLLFHYYDKDFNNEADTPDNFQSRRPNTSFCFLDIRSPGLGDTAMYLCATMRRYQETQYFGPGTRLLVL.

The chain joins TRBV5-4 to TRBJ2-2; TRBD2 matches 8 bases. V lost 3 bases and J lost 6; bases outside the gene matches: 4. The germline V gene encodes CDR1 SGHNT and CDR2 YYREEE (reference sequence). The CDR3 loop spans 14 amino acids. CDR3 nucleotide sequence: TGTGCCAGCAGCTCAAGGACTAGCCCCGGGGAGCTGTTTTTT. It codes for CASSSRTSPGELFF.

The chain couples TRBV30 to TRBJ1-2; 8 bases map to TRBD1. J gave up 2 bases and V 0 bases, and 5 bases lay outside the gene matches. This CDR3 contains 15 residues. Per germline, CDR1 GTSNPN and CDR2 SVGIG (reference sequence). CDR3 coding DNA: TGTGCCTGGAGTGTTGGAGCAGGGGGCAACTATGGCTACACCTTC. Protein: CAWSVGAGGNYGYTF.

The chain has TRBV6-2 or TRBV6-3 and TRBJ1-2, with D maybe TRBD1 (6 bases). Deletions cut 0 bases from V and 8 bases from J, with 19 bases between. The CDR3 contains 16 residues. Germline V lookup: CDR1 MNHEY, CDR2 SVGEGT. CDR3 coding DNA: TGTGCCAGCAGTTACTCGATAGTCCTGGGGGCCGGAGGCTACACCTTC. Translation: CASSYSIVLGAGGYTF.

The gene calls are TRBV27 and TRBJ2-4; maybe TRBD2 (6 bases). The length of the CDR3 is 17 residues. Per the germline V gene, CDR1 is MNHEY and CDR2 is SMNVEV (reference sequence). The V and J ends lost 5 bases and 3 bases respectively, with 20 bases between them. Here the CDR3 reads CASSPRDSMGGKNIQYF. CDR3 nucleotide sequence: TGTGCCAGCAGTCCGAGGGACTCCATGGGGGGCAAAAACATTCAGTACTTC.

This chain connects TRBV12-3 or TRBV12-4 to TRBJ1-2; TRBD1 might be the D (5 bases). The ends were cut back, 6 bases at V and 8 bases at J, with 10 bases in the middle. This CDR3 is 11 amino acids long. The CDR3 here is CASSLTGGYTF. CDR3 sequence (DNA): TGTGCCAGCAGCCTAACAGGCGGCTACACCTTC.

The chain is built from TRBV28 and TRBJ1-2; D remains unclear. The CDR3 loop spans 12 amino acids. The V end was cut by 5 bases, the J end by 4 bases, with 8 bases between. Germline CDR1 MDHEN, CDR2 SYDVKM. DNA of the CDR3: TGTGCCAGCAGTGCCCGCAGCTATGGCTACACCTTC. This codes for CASSARSYGYTF.

V and J are TRBV9 and TRBJ2-1; weak D call: TRBD2 (7 bases). Trimming removed 0 bases from V and 7 bases from J, with 17 bases in between. This CDR3 has 16 amino acids. Germline V gives CDR1 SGDLS, CDR2 YYNGEE. CDR3 nucleotides: TGTGCCAGCAGCGTAGCTGGAGGGGGGGCGGATAATGAGCAGTTCTTC. Protein: CASSVAGGGADNEQFF. Supplemented by reference TRBV9 and TRBJ2-1, the full variable domain reads DSGVTQTPKHLITATGQRVTLRCSPRSGDLSVYWYQQSLDQGLQFLIQYYNGEERAKGNILERFSAQQFPDLHSELNLSSLELGDSALYFCASSVAGGGADNEQFFGPGTRLTVL.

As concerns this clone: Distinct nucleotide sequences in the sample also encode this CDR3. V and J are TRBV5-4 and TRBJ2-7, with no clear D. The CDR3 runs to 11 residues. Trimming shortened V by 3 bases and J by 4 bases, and 5 bases separated the two germline ends. Germline values: CDR1 SGHNT, CDR2 YYREEE (reference sequence). The CDR3 DNA reads as TGTGCCAGCAGCTCCGGTTACGAGCAGTACTTC. Amino acids: CASSSGYEQYF.

This clone turned up a few times. The V call is TRBV18, the J call TRBJ2-7; the match to TRBD1 covers 8 bases. This CDR3 comprises 14 residues. With V trimmed by 3 bases and J by 2 bases, 3 bases remained unmatched. In germline, CDR1 is KGHSH, CDR2 LQKENI. The CDR3 sequence: CASSPTQGAYEQYF. The CDR3 region has the DNA TGTGCCAGCTCACCGACACAGGGGGCCTACGAGCAGTACTTC.

V and J are TRBV4-1 and TRBJ2-1; 9 nucleotides agree with TRBD1. The CDR3 totals 14 residues. Trimming took 4 bases from V and 3 from J; bases not matched to a gene: 1. Per the germline V gene, CDR1 is MGHRA and CDR2 is YSYEKL. The CDR3 sequence: CASSPTGGYNEQFF. The DNA of the CDR3 is TGCGCCAGCAGCCCGACAGGGGGCTACAATGAGCAGTTCTTC.

The rearrangement uses TRBV30 and TRBJ2-3; D is ambiguous. This CDR3 spans 13 amino acids. Germline assignment: CDR1 GTSNPN and CDR2 SVGIG (reference sequence). V was pared by 1 base and J by 5 bases, with 10 bases between. The chain's CDR3 is CAWSAHTLDTQYF. In nucleotides, the CDR3 is TGTGCCTGGAGTGCCCACACGTTAGATACGCAGTATTTT. Combining the CDR3 with reference TRBV30 and TRBJ2-3 gives the whole variable domain SQTIHQWPATLVQPVGSPLSLECTVEGTSNPNLYWYRQAAGRGLQLLFYSVGIGQISSEVPQNLSASRPQDRQFILSSKKLLLSDSGFYLCAWSAHTLDTQYFGPGTRLTVL.

DNA of the CDR3: TGTGCCAGTAGTATAGATGGGACAGGGGCCTCCTATAATTCACCCCTCCACTTT. Translating gives CASSIDGTGASYNSPLHF. V is TRBV19 and J is TRBJ1-6; the match to TRBD1 covers 10 bases. The CDR3 sequence is 18 residues long. J lost 0 bases, V lost 0 bases, and 2 bases had no gene match. The germline CDR1 and CDR2 sequences are LNHDA and SQIVND (reference sequence).

V gene TRBV10-3 combines with J gene TRBJ1-2, with D unclear. V lost 6 bases and J 4 bases, leaving 15 bases between the germline ends. The germline V gene has CDR1 ENHRY and CDR2 SYGVKD. The CDR3 runs 14 residues. CDR3 sequence (DNA): TGTGCCATCAGCCCCAAGGAGGGCGCCTATGGCTACACCTTC. Translation: CAISPKEGAYGYTF.

This chain connects TRBV12-5 to TRBJ2-7; possibly TRBD1 for D (5 bases). The CDR3 extends over 13 amino acids. Germline V CDR1 and CDR2: LGHNT, FRNRAP. The V and J ends lost 3 bases and 7 bases respectively, with 13 bases between them. The CDR3 is CASGLALGLEQYF. DNA of the CDR3: TGTGCTAGTGGTTTAGCCCTGGGGCTGGAGCAGTACTTC.

The table lists this clone with a count of one. This chain connects TRBV5-1 to TRBJ1-2, with 11 bases that match TRBD1. J lost 7 bases, V lost 3 bases, and 8 bases had no gene match. This CDR3 region has 15 residues. CDR1 and CDR2 (germline): SGHRS, YFSETQ. CDR3 sequence (DNA): TGCGCCAGCAGCTCACAGCCGGGACAGGGGGTTGGCTACACCTTC. Translated, it gives CASSSQPGQGVGYTF.

V gene TRBV19 combines with J gene TRBJ1-6; D call uncertain. The germline V gene encodes CDR1 LNHDA and CDR2 SQIVND (reference sequence). Between the trimmed V and J ends, which lost 8 bases and 4 bases, there was a span of 15 bases. The CDR3 totals 15 residues. This chain's CDR3 is CASSPRRDYNSPLHF. The DNA for the CDR3 is TGTGCCAGTTCCCCGCGTCGGGATTATAATTCACCCCTCCACTTT.

The chain uses TRBV12-2 and TRBJ1-2; TRBD1 was called by the table and not checked on the DNA. TRBV12-2 is annotated as a pseudogene. The CDR3 is made up of 14 amino acids. CDR3 sequence reads: CASRLAYRHHGYTF. As DNA, the CDR3 is TGTGCAAGTCGCTTAGCGTACAGACATCACGGCTACACCTTC.

The V and J genes are TRBV7-2 and TRBJ1-2; TRBD1 agrees at 12 bases. The J segment lost 2 bases and the V segment lost 0 bases, leaving 4 bases of the junction unmatched. Germline CDR1 is SGHTA and CDR2 is FQGNSA. This CDR3 region has 17 residues. In nucleotides, the CDR3 is TGTGCCAGCAGCTTAGCCGGGACAGGGGGCAGAAACTATGGCTACACCTTC. Translating gives CASSLAGTGGRNYGYTF.

V usage is TRBV30 and J usage is TRBJ1-2; D is perhaps TRBD1 (5 bases). The CDR3 has 13 amino acids. Trimming stripped 4 bases from V and 4 bases from J, with 13 bases between. CDR1 is GTSNPN, CDR2 SVGIG, per germline (reference sequence). The CDR3 here is CAWIPGLSYGYTF. CDR3 DNA: TGTGCCTGGATCCCGGGACTGAGCTATGGCTACACCTTC. The full variable domain, with the rest looked up from reference TRBV30 and TRBJ1-2, is SQTIHQWPATLVQPVGSPLSLECTVEGTSNPNLYWYRQAAGRGLQLLFYSVGIGQISSEVPQNLSASRPQDRQFILSSKKLLLSDSGFYLCAWIPGLSYGYTFGSGTRLTVV.